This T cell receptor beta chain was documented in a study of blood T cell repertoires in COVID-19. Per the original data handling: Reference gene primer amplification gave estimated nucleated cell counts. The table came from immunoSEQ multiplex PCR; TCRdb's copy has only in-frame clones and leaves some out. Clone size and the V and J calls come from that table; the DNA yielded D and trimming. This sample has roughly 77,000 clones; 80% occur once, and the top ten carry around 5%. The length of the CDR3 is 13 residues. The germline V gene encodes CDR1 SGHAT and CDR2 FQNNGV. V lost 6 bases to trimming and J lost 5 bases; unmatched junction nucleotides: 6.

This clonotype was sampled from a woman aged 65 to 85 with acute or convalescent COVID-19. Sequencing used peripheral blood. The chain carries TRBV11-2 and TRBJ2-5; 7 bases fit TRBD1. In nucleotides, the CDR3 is TGTGCCAGCAGTCTCGACAGGGCCGAGACCCAGTACTTC. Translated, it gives CASSLDRAETQYF. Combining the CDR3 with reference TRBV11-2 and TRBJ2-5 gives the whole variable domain EAGVAQSPRYKIIEKRQSVAFWCNPISGHATLYWYQQILGQGPKLLIQFQNNGVVDDSQLPKDRFSAERLKGVDSTLKIQPAKLEDSAVYLCASSLDRAETQYFGPGTRLLVL.